The rows below give T cell receptor beta chains drawn from one sample of a study of beta chain features in type 1 diabetes. Profiling relied on immunoSEQ multiplex PCR, and the TCRdb table lists in-frame clones only, not all of them. The repertoire has more than 150,000 clones, about 13% of them found once; the top ten carry roughly 0.56%. Sequences were obtained from central memory CD4+ T cells from blood. The receptor source for this set is a woman aged 18-29 years in good health. Both conserved end residues are part of each CDR3. Fields, in order: CDR3 protein, CDR3 DNA, D gene, J gene, V gene, clone size. D genes are given only for firm matches. Clone sizes are given selectively: once, few, many, or a class where the clone is expanded.

CDR3 protein: CASSLGQPKFYEQYF
CDR3 DNA: TGTGCCAGCAGCTTAGGACAGCCAAAATTCTACGAGCAGTACTTC
D gene: .
J gene: TRBJ2-7
V gene: TRBV7-2
clone size: .

CDR3 protein: CASRPAGAYYEQYF
CDR3 DNA: TGTGCCAGCCGTCCAGCGGGTGCCTACTACGAGCAGTACTTC
D gene: .
J gene: TRBJ2-7
V gene: TRBV5-6
clone size: .

CDR3 protein: CASSGLPWRDEQFF
CDR3 DNA: TGTGCCAGCAGCGGGCTACCTTGGCGGGATGAGCAGTTCTTC
D gene: .
J gene: TRBJ2-1
V gene: TRBV9
clone size: few

CDR3 protein: CASSLGGPLYNEQFF
CDR3 DNA: TGTGCCAGCAGCTTAGGAGGGCCTCTCTACAATGAGCAGTTCTTC
D gene: .
J gene: TRBJ2-1
V gene: TRBV7-2
clone size: .

CDR3 protein: CASSLGEVGALYEQYF
CDR3 DNA: TGCGCCAGCAGCTTGGGCGAGGTGGGAGCCCTCTACGAGCAGTACTTC
D gene: .
J gene: TRBJ2-7
V gene: TRBV5-1
clone size: .

CDR3 protein: CAWSDFGGHGYTF
CDR3 DNA: TGTGCCTGGAGTGATTTTGGAGGGCATGGCTACACCTTC
D gene: .
J gene: TRBJ1-2
V gene: TRBV30
clone size: few

CDR3 protein: CAWSVYSGYTF
CDR3 DNA: TGTGCCTGGAGTGTATACTCTGGCTACACCTTC
D gene: .
J gene: TRBJ1-2
V gene: TRBV30
clone size: .

CDR3 protein: CATQEAGSSYNEQFF
CDR3 DNA: TGTGCCACCCAGGAAGCGGGCAGCTCCTACAATGAGCAGTTCTTC
D gene: .
J gene: TRBJ2-1
V gene: TRBV19
clone size: .

CDR3 protein: CASSFSAGGNEQYF
CDR3 DNA: TGTGCCAGCAGCTTTAGCGCGGGGGGCAACGAGCAGTACTTC
D gene: TRBD2
J gene: TRBJ2-7
V gene: TRBV5-4
clone size: .

CDR3 protein: CASSARMVIAGDRTYNEQFF
CDR3 DNA: TGTGCCAGCAGCGCTAGAATGGTAATAGCGGGAGATCGAACCTACAATGAGCAGTTCTTC
D gene: TRBD2
J gene: TRBJ2-1
V gene: TRBV9
clone size: .

CDR3 protein: CASSGQGQPQHF
CDR3 DNA: TGTGCCAGTAGTGGACAGGGACAGCCCCAGCATTTT
D gene: TRBD1
J gene: TRBJ1-5
V gene: TRBV19
clone size: .

CDR3 protein: CASSLETGRGIDQYF
CDR3 DNA: TGTGCCAGCAGCTTAGAAACAGGCAGGGGAATAGACCAGTACTTC
D gene: .
J gene: TRBJ2-5
V gene: TRBV7-2
clone size: few

CDR3 protein: CATSPGHSSYEQYF
CDR3 DNA: TGTGCCACCTCTCCAGGACACAGCTCCTACGAGCAGTACTTC
D gene: .
J gene: TRBJ2-7
V gene: TRBV7-6
clone size: .

CDR3 protein: CASSGWDRGVYGYTF
CDR3 DNA: TGTGCCAGCAGCGGCTGGGACAGGGGGGTCTATGGCTACACCTTC
D gene: TRBD1
J gene: TRBJ1-2
V gene: TRBV7-2
clone size: .

CDR3 protein: CSVFKTQGGTDTQYF
CDR3 DNA: TGCAGCGTTTTTAAAACGCAGGGGGGCACAGATACGCAGTATTTT
D gene: TRBD1
J gene: TRBJ2-3
V gene: TRBV29-1
clone size: .

CDR3 protein: CASSYSNRGSNEQFF
CDR3 DNA: TGTGCCAGCAGTTACTCGAATCGCGGGAGCAATGAGCAGTTCTTC
D gene: TRBD2
J gene: TRBJ2-1
V gene: TRBV6-5
clone size: few

CDR3 protein: CATSDRGGSDTQYF
CDR3 DNA: TGTGCCACCAGTGACAGGGGGGGTTCAGATACGCAGTATTTT
D gene: TRBD1
J gene: TRBJ2-3
V gene: TRBV15
clone size: few

CDR3 protein: CSVDRSGTEAFF
CDR3 DNA: TGCAGCGTGGACAGATCGGGCACTGAAGCTTTCTTT
D gene: .
J gene: TRBJ1-1
V gene: TRBV29-1
clone size: few

CDR3 protein: CASSYLVGDEQFF
CDR3 DNA: TGCGCCAGCAGCTACCTAGTAGGGGATGAGCAGTTCTTC
D gene: .
J gene: TRBJ2-1
V gene: TRBV4-3
clone size: few

CDR3 protein: CASSVGQAYEKLFF
CDR3 DNA: TGTGCCAGCAGTGTTGGACAGGCCTATGAAAAACTGTTTTTT
D gene: TRBD1
J gene: TRBJ1-4
V gene: TRBV28
clone size: .

CDR3 protein: CASSSTVNTEAFF
CDR3 DNA: TGTGCCAGCAGTTCGACAGTCAACACTGAAGCTTTCTTT
D gene: .
J gene: TRBJ1-1
V gene: TRBV2
clone size: few

CDR3 protein: CASSFDREITEAFF
CDR3 DNA: TGCGCCAGCAGCTTTGACAGGGAGATCACTGAAGCTTTCTTT
D gene: TRBD1
J gene: TRBJ1-1
V gene: TRBV5-1
clone size: few

CDR3 protein: CSVAGASNQPQHF
CDR3 DNA: TGCAGCGTTGCAGGGGCTAGCAATCAGCCCCAGCATTTT
D gene: .
J gene: TRBJ1-5
V gene: TRBV29-1
clone size: few

CDR3 protein: CASSRDREHETQYF
CDR3 DNA: TGCGCCAGCAGCAGGGACAGGGAGCACGAGACCCAGTACTTC
D gene: TRBD1
J gene: TRBJ2-5
V gene: TRBV5-1
clone size: .

CDR3 protein: CSVETGNSNQPQHF
CDR3 DNA: TGCAGCGTTGAAACGGGTAATAGCAATCAGCCCCAGCATTTT
D gene: .
J gene: TRBJ1-5
V gene: TRBV29-1
clone size: few

CDR3 protein: CASSAGTSGSRDYNEQFF
CDR3 DNA: TGTGCCAGTAGCGCCGGGACTAGCGGGAGTCGGGACTACAATGAGCAGTTCTTC
D gene: TRBD2
J gene: TRBJ2-1
V gene: TRBV19
clone size: few

CDR3 protein: CASRPQGGKETQYF
CDR3 DNA: TGTGCCAGCAGACCTCAGGGAGGGAAGGAGACCCAGTACTTC
D gene: TRBD2
J gene: TRBJ2-5
V gene: TRBV6-5
clone size: few

CDR3 protein: CASRKDSREKLFF
CDR3 DNA: TGTGCCAGCAGAAAGGACAGTAGGGAAAAACTGTTTTTT
D gene: .
J gene: TRBJ1-4
V gene: TRBV28
clone size: .

CDR3 protein: CASSLDYRGGYTF
CDR3 DNA: TGTGCCAGCAGCTTAGACTACCGGGGTGGCTACACCTTC
D gene: .
J gene: TRBJ1-2
V gene: TRBV11-2
clone size: .

CDR3 protein: CSVFGTNRYNEQFF
CDR3 DNA: TGCAGCGTTTTTGGGACTAACAGATACAATGAGCAGTTCTTC
D gene: TRBD2
J gene: TRBJ2-1
V gene: TRBV29-1
clone size: few

CDR3 protein: CAWGLGDRREQYF
CDR3 DNA: TGTGCCTGGGGCCTAGGGGATCGGAGAGAGCAGTACTTC
D gene: .
J gene: TRBJ2-7
V gene: TRBV30
clone size: .

CDR3 protein: CSGNRGIQETQYF
CDR3 DNA: TGCAGCGGGAACAGGGGAATCCAAGAGACCCAGTACTTC
D gene: TRBD1
J gene: TRBJ2-5
V gene: TRBV29-1
clone size: .

CDR3 protein: CASKTGGLNYGYTF
CDR3 DNA: TGTGCCAGTAAGACAGGTGGGCTCAACTATGGCTACACCTTC
D gene: .
J gene: TRBJ1-2
V gene: TRBV19
clone size: few

CDR3 protein: CASSSYRTGMNTEAFF
CDR3 DNA: TGTGCCAGCAGCTCGTACAGGACAGGGATGAACACTGAAGCTTTCTTT
D gene: TRBD1
J gene: TRBJ1-1
V gene: TRBV7-9
clone size: .

CDR3 protein: CASSLQGAGGANVLTF
CDR3 DNA: TGCGCCAGCAGCTTACAGGGGGCAGGTGGGGCCAACGTCCTGACTTTC
D gene: TRBD1
J gene: TRBJ2-6
V gene: TRBV5-1
clone size: .

CDR3 protein: CAWERQGMNTEAFF
CDR3 DNA: TGTGCCTGGGAACGACAGGGGATGAACACTGAAGCTTTCTTT
D gene: TRBD1
J gene: TRBJ1-1
V gene: TRBV30
clone size: few

CDR3 protein: CASSRSRGQETQYF
CDR3 DNA: TGTGCCAGCTCACGATCCCGGGGCCAAGAGACCCAGTACTTC
D gene: .
J gene: TRBJ2-5
V gene: TRBV18
clone size: .

CDR3 protein: CASRVVSTSYNEQFF
CDR3 DNA: TGTGCCAGCCGGGTGGTGAGTACCTCCTACAATGAGCAGTTCTTC
D gene: .
J gene: TRBJ2-1
V gene: TRBV7-9
clone size: .

CDR3 protein: CASSLAAGGQSTDTQYF
CDR3 DNA: TGTGCCAGCAGCTTAGCGGCGGGAGGGCAAAGCACAGATACGCAGTATTTT
D gene: TRBD2
J gene: TRBJ2-3
V gene: TRBV7-6
clone size: few

CDR3 protein: CASSYSGANEKLFF
CDR3 DNA: TGTGCCAGCAGTTACTCCGGGGCTAATGAAAAACTGTTTTTT
D gene: .
J gene: TRBJ1-4
V gene: TRBV6-5
clone size: .